This TCR beta chain originates from a study of T cell changes during pregnancy in multiple sclerosis. Per germline, CDR1 SGHRS and CDR2 YFSETQ. The trim removed 0 bases at V and 7 bases at J, leaving 7 bases unmatched. The CDR3 runs to 16 residues. Generated by immunoSEQ multiplex PCR, the TCRdb table keeps only in-frame clones and is missing some. Of about 40,000 clones in the sample, 85% to 95% were seen once. The receptor was derived from a female donor with multiple sclerosis, enrolled in a pregnancy study. The chain joins TRBV5-1 to TRBJ2-7; 13 bases map to TRBD2. The material sequenced was CD4+ T cells from peripheral blood mononuclear cells, taken before pregnancy. In DNA, the CDR3 is TGCGCCAGCAGCTTGGAGCCGGGACTAGCGGGAATAGAGCAGTACTTC. It yields the protein CASSLEPGLAGIEQYF.